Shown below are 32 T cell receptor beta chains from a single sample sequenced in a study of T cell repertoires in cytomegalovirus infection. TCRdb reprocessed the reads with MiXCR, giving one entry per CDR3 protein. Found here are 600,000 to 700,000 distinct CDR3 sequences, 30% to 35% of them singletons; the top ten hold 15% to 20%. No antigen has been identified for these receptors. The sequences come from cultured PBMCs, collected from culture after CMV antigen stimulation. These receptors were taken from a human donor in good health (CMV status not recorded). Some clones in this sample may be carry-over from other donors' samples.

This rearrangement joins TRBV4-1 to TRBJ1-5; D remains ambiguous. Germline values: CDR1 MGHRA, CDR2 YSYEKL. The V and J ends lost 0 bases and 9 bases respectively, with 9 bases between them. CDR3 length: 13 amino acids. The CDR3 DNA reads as TGCGCCAGCAGCCAAGAAGGGTTTTCGCCCCAGCATTTT. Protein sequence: CASSQEGFSPQHF.

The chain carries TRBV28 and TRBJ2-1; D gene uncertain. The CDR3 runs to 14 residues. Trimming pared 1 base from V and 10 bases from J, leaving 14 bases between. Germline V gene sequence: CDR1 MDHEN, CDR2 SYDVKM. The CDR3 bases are TGTGCCAGCAGTTTATCCCCCCTGGCCGCAGAGCAGTTCTTC. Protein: CASSLSPLAAEQFF.

CDR3 sequence reads: CASSLVVASGGPRYTDTQYF. The CDR3, as DNA: TGTGCCAGCAGCTTGGTAGTAGCTAGCGGGGGGCCAAGGTACACAGATACGCAGTATTTT. This rearrangement joins TRBV5-6 to TRBJ2-3; 11 bases fit TRBD2. This CDR3 has 20 amino acids. The V and J ends lost 0 bases and 2 bases, in that order; junction bases with no gene match: 14. Looked up from germline, CDR1 is SGHDT and CDR2 is YYEEEE.

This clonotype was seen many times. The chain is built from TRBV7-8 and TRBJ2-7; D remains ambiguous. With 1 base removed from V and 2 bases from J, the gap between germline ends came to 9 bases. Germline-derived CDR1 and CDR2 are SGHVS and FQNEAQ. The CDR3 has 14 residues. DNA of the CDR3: TGTGCCAGCAGCTTAGTCCGTTTAGCCTACGAGCAGTACTTC. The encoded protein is CASSLVRLAYEQYF.

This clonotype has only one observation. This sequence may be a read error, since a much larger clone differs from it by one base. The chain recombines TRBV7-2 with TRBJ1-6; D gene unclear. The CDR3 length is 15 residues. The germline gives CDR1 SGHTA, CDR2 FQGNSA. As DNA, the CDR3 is TGTGCCAGCAGCTTCATAGGTTCCGGAGAGGCACCCCTCTACTTT. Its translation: CASSFIGSGEAPLYF.

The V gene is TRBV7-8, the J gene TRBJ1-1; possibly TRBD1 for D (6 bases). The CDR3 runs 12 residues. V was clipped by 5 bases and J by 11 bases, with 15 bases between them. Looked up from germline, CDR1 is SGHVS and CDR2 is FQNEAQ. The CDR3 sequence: CASSLPPRGAFF. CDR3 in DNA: TGTGCCAGCAGCCTTCCCCCGAGGGGGGCTTTCTTT. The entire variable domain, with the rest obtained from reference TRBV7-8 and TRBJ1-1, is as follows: GAGVSQSPRYKVAKRGQDVALRCDPISGHVSLFWYQQALGQGPEFLTYFQNEAQLDKSGLPSDRFFAERPEGSVSTLKIQRTQQEDSAVYLCASSLPPRGAFFGQGTRLTVV.

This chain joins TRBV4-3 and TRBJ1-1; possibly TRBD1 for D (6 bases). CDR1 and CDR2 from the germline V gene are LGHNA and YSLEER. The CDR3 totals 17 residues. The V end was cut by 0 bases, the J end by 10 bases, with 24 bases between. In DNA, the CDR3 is TGCGCCAGCAGCCAAGATCATGCTTTGTTTCGGGAGACAGGAGCTTTCTTT. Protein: CASSQDHALFRETGAFF.

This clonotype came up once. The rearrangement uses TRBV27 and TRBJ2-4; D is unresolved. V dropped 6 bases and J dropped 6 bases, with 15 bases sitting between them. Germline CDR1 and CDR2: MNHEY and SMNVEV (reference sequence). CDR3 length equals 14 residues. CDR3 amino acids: CASSPRVLGNIQYF. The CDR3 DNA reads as TGTGCCAGCAGCCCCCGGGTTTTGGGAAACATTCAGTACTTC.

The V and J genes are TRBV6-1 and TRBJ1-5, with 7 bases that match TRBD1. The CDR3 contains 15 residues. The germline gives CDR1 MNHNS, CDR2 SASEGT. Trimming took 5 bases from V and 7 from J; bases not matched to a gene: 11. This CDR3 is CASSSWDSERQPQHF. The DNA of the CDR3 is TGTGCCAGCAGTTCCTGGGACAGCGAACGGCAGCCCCAGCATTTT.

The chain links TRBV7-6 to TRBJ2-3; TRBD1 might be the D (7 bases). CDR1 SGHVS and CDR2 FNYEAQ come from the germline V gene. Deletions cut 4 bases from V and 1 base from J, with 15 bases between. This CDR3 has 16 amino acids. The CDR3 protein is CASSSQGRKRTDTQYF. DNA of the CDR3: TGTGCCAGCAGCTCACAGGGGAGGAAACGCACAGATACGCAGTATTTT.

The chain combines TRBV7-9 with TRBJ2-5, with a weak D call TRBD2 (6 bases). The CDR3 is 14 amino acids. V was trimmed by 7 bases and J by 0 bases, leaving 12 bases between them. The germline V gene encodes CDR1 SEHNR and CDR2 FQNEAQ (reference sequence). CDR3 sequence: CASTGRRDQETQYF. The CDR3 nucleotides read TGTGCCAGCACAGGGCGGAGGGACCAAGAGACCCAGTACTTC.

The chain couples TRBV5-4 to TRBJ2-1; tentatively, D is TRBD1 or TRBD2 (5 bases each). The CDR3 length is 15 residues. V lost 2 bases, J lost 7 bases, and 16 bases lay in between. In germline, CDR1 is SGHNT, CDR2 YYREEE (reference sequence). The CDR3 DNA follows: TGTGCCAGCAGCTTAGAGGGGTTGCGTCATAATGAGCAGTTCTTC. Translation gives CASSLEGLRHNEQFF. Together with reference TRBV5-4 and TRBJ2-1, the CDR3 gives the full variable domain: ETGVTQSPTHLIKTRGQQVTLRCSSQSGHNTVSWYQQALGQGPQFIFQYYREEENGRGNFPPRFSGLQFPNYSSELNVNALELDDSALYLCASSLEGLRHNEQFFGPGTRLTVL.

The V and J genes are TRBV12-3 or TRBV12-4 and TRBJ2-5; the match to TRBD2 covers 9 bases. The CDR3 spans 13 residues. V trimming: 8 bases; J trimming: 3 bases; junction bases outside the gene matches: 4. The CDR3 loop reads CASERGGEETQYF. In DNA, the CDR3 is TGTGCCAGCGAACGCGGGGGGGAAGAGACCCAGTACTTC.

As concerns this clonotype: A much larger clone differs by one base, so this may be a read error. CDR3 residues: CASSIDRGNEQFF. DNA for the CDR3: TGTGCCAGCAGCATAGACAGGGGCAATGAGCAGTTCTTC. The rearrangement links TRBV5-3 to TRBJ2-1; TRBD1 agrees at 8 bases. TRBV5-3 is labeled an ORF, and its function is uncertain. Losses at the gene ends were 8 bases for V and 6 bases for J; bases not matched to a gene: 7. CDR3 length equals 13 residues.

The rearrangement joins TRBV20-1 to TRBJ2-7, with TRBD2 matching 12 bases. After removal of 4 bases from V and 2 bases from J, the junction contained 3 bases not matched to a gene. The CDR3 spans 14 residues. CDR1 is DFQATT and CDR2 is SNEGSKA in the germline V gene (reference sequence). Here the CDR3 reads CSAKTSGGTYEQYF. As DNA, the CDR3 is TGCAGTGCTAAGACTAGCGGGGGCACCTACGAGCAGTACTTC.

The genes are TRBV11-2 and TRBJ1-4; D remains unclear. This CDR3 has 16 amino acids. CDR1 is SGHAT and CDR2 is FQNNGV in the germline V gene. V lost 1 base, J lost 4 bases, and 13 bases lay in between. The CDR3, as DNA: TGTGCCAGCAGCTTAGTAAGACCATCGGTTAATGAAAAACTGTTTTTT. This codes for CASSLVRPSVNEKLFF.

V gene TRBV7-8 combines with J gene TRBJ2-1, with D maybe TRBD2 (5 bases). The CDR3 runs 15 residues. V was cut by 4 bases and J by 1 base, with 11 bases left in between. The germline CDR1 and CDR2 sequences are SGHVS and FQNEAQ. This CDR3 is CASSSEPGSYNEQFF. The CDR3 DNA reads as TGTGCCAGCAGCTCAGAGCCGGGGTCCTACAATGAGCAGTTCTTC.

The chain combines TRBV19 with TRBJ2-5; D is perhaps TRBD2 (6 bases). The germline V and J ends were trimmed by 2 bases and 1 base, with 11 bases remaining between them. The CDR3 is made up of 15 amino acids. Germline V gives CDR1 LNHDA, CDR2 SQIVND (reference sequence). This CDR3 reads CASSISGGIQETQYF. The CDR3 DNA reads TGTGCCAGTAGTATAAGCGGAGGGATCCAAGAGACCCAGTACTTC. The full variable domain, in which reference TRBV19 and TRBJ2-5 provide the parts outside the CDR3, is DGGITQSPKYLFRKEGQNVTLSCEQNLNHDAMYWYRQDPGQGLRLIYYSQIVNDFQKGDIAEGYSVSREKKESFPLTVTSAQKNPTAFYLCASSISGGIQETQYFGPGTRLLVL.

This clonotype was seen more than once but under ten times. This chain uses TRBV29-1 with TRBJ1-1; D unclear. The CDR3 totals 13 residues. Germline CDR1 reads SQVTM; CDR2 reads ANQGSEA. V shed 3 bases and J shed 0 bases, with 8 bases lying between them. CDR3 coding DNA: TGCAGCGTTGAGTCCAGATTGAACACTGAAGCTTTCTTT. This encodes CSVESRLNTEAFF. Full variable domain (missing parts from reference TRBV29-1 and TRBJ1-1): SAVISQKPSRDICQRGTSLTIQCQVDSQVTMMFWYRQQPGQSLTLIATANQGSEATYESGFVIDKFPISRPNLTFSTLTVSNMSPEDSSIYLCSVESRLNTEAFFGQGTRLTVV.

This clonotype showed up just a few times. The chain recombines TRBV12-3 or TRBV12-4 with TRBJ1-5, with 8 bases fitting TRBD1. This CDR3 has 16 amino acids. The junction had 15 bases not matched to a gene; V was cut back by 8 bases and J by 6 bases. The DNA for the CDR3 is TGTGCCAGCTCTCTCCCTGCACAGGGGGTGTTTCAGCCCCAGCATTTT. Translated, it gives CASSLPAQGVFQPQHF.

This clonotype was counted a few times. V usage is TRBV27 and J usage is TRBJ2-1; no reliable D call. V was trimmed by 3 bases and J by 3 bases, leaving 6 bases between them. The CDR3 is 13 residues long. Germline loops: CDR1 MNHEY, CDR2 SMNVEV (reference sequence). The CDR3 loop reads CASSFGIYNEQFF. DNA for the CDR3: TGTGCCAGCAGTTTCGGTATCTACAATGAGCAGTTCTTC.

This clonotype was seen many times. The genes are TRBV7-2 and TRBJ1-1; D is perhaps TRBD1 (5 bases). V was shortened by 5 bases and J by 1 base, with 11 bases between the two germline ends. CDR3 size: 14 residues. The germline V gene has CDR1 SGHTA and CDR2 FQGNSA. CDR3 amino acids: CASSPGTANTEAFF. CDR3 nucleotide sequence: TGTGCCAGCAGCCCAGGGACGGCGAACACTGAAGCTTTCTTT.

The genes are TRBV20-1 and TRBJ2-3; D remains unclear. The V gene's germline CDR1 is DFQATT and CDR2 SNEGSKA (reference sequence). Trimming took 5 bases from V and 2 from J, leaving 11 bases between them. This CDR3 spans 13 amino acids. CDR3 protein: CSAGDVVTDTQYF. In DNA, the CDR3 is TGCAGTGCTGGCGACGTGGTCACAGATACGCAGTATTTT.

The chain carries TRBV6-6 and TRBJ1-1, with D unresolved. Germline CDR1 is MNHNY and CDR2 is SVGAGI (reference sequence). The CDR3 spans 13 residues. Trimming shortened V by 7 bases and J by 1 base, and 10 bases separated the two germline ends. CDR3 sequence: CASKATSNTEAFF. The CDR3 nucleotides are TGTGCCAGCAAGGCCACTTCGAACACTGAAGCTTTCTTT.

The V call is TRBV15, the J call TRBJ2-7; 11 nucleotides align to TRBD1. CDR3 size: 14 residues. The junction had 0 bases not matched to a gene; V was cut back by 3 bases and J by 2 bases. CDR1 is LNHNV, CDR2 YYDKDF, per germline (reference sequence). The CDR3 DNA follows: TGTGCCACCAGCAGGGGACAGGGGGCCTACGAGCAGTACTTC. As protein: CATSRGQGAYEQYF.

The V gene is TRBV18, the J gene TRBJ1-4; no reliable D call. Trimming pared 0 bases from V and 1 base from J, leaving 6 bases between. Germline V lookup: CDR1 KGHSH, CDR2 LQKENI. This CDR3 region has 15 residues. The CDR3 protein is CASSPPRGTNEKLFF. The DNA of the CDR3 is TGTGCCAGCTCACCACCGCGGGGAACTAATGAAAAACTGTTTTTT.

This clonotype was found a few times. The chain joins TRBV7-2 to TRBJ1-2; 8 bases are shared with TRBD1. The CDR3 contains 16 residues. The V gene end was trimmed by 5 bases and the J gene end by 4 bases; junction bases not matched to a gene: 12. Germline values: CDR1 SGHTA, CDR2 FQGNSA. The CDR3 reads CASSPPLGQGPYGYTF. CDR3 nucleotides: TGTGCCAGCAGCCCACCCCTAGGACAGGGACCCTATGGCTACACCTTC.

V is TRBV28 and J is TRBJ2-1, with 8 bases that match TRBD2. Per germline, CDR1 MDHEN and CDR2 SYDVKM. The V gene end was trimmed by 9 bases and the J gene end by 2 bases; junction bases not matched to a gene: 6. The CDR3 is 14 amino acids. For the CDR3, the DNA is TGTGCCAGTCTCGGGACTAGTACCTACAATGAGCAGTTCTTC. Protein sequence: CASLGTSTYNEQFF.

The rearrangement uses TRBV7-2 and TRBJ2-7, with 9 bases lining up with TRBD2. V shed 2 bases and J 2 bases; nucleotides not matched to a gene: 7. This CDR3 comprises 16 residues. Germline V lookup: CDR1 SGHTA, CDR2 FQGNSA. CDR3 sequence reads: CASSLSLAGAAYEQYF. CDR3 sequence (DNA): TGTGCCAGCAGCTTATCCTTAGCGGGAGCGGCCTACGAGCAGTACTTC. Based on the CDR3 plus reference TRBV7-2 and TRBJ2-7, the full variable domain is GAGVSQSPSNKVTEKGKDVELRCDPISGHTALYWYRQSLGQGLEFLIYFQGNSAPDKSGLPSDRFSAERTGGSVSTLTIQRTQQEDSAVYLCASSLSLAGAAYEQYFGPGTRLTVT.

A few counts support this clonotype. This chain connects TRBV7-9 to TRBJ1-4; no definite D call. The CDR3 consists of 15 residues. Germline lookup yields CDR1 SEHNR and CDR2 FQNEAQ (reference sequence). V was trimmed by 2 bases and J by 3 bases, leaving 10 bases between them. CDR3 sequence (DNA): TGTGCCAGCAGCTTACGGGGTCGTGCTAATGAAAAACTGTTTTTT. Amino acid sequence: CASSLRGRANEKLFF.

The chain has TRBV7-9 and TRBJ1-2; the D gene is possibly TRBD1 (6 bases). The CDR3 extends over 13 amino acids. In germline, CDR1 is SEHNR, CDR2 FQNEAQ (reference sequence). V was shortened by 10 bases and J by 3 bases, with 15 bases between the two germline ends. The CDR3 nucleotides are TGTGCCACCACAGGGTATTCTGACTATGGCTACACCTTC. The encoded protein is CATTGYSDYGYTF.

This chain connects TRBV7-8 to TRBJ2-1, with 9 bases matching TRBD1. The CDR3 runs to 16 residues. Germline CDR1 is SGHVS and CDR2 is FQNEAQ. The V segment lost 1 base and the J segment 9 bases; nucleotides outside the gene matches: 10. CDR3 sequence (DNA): TGTGCCAGCAGCTTAGGGCGGGACAGGGTCAGGACTGAGCAGTTCTTC. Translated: CASSLGRDRVRTEQFF.